This paragraph covers one T cell receptor beta chain sequence. What it recognizes is unknown. The CDR3 extends over 18 amino acids. Trimming at V came to 4 bases and at J to 4 bases, leaving 15 bases not matched to a gene. Looked up from germline, CDR1 is SGHTA and CDR2 is FQGTGA. This entry belongs to a study of blood T cells in healthy people across ages. Study context: Template switching retrieved approximately one barcoded beta molecule for each two T cells. Study-wide findings and caveats: With age, beta diversity per million T cells declined roughly linearly, significantly by 35 to 40. Naive CD4+ cells and diversity were both higher in long-lived donors than in aged donors.

Next came a second PCR, run for about 6 to 12 cycles, which used a sample-barcoded 5' primer along with a J-beta primer mix. TCRdb processed the 5' RACE reads anew with MiXCR; each CDR3 protein has one entry. The table has 380,000 or so distinct CDR3 sequences, 52% seen once; the top ten hold roughly 51%. Isolating PBMCs gave at least 6 million of these cells per sample. The TCR comes from a man in his sixties in good health. Sequenced input: blood. The chain couples TRBV7-3 to TRBJ2-1; 8 bases are shared with TRBD2. The CDR3 sequence: CASSSTPVTSGMYNEQFF. The CDR3 DNA follows: TGTGCCAGCAGCTCTACACCAGTAACTAGCGGAATGTACAATGAGCAGTTCTTC.